This is a list of T cell receptor beta chains from one sample in a study of naive and memory T cell subsets. TCRdb fed the 5' RACE reads into MiXCR, producing one record per CDR3 protein. The top ten hold less than 2% of the sample, which has over 20,000 distinct CDR3 sequences, around 21% seen once. The receptors shown here come from a female donor in good health. Both conserved end residues are part of each CDR3. A D gene is named only where the DNA matches it firmly. A clone size is listed for some rows: how often the clone was seen (once, few, many), or a class if it is expanded.

v_gene	abundance	j_gene	d_gene	CDR3aa	CDR3nt
TRBV11-3	medium-sized	TRBJ1-1	-	CASSLDPQNTEAFF	TGTGCCAGCAGCTTAGATCCACAAAACACTGAAGCTTTCTTT
TRBV6-2/TRBV6-3	many	TRBJ2-5	TRBD1	CASSYLRGGAETQYF	TGTGCCAGCAGTTATCTCCGAGGGGGCGCCGAGACCCAGTACTTC
TRBV20-1	few	TRBJ2-6	-	CSARDSGSGANVLTF	TGCAGTGCTAGAGATTCCGGGAGTGGGGCCAACGTCCTGACTTTC
TRBV12-3/TRBV12-4	medium-sized	TRBJ2-2	-	CASSLPVAGELFF	TGTGCCAGCAGTTTACCGGTAGCCGGGGAGCTGTTTTTT
TRBV5-4	medium-sized	TRBJ2-1	-	CASSSDSTYNEQFF	TGTGCCAGCAGCTCGGACAGCACCTACAATGAGCAGTTCTTC
TRBV6-4	medium-sized	TRBJ2-1	-	CASSDSADYNEQFF	TGTGCCAGCAGTGACTCGGCAGACTACAATGAGCAGTTCTTC
TRBV5-6	many	TRBJ1-5	-	CASSLARQKSNQPQHF	TGTGCCAGCAGCTTGGCGCGGCAGAAGAGCAATCAGCCCCAGCATTTT
TRBV29-1	few	TRBJ2-3	TRBD2	CSVPRRGARLSTDTQYF	TGCAGCGTCCCTCGGCGGGGGGCGAGACTTAGCACAGATACGCAGTATTTT
TRBV30	medium-sized	TRBJ1-1	-	CAWSVGRAEAFF	TGTGCCTGGAGTGTAGGCCGGGCTGAAGCTTTCTTT
TRBV29-1	many	TRBJ1-2	-	CSVVDILDYGYTF	TGCAGCGTTGTGGACATTCTGGACTATGGCTACACCTTC
TRBV6-2/TRBV6-3	many	TRBJ2-7	TRBD2	CASSRGGSAYEQYF	TGTGCCAGCAGTCGCGGGGGGTCGGCCTACGAGCAGTACTTC
TRBV19	many	TRBJ2-3	-	CASSIGAAPSTDTQYF	TGTGCCAGTAGTATTGGAGCCGCTCCTAGCACAGATACGCAGTATTTT
TRBV18	many	TRBJ1-1	-	CASSPQENTEAFF	TGTGCCAGCTCACCGCAAGAGAACACTGAAGCTTTCTTT
TRBV11-2	-	TRBJ2-3	TRBD2	CASTQLAGAGDTQYF	TGTGCCAGCACCCAACTAGCGGGGGCAGGGGATACGCAGTATTTT
TRBV21-1	many	TRBJ2-7	-	CASSKRPASGYANSYEQYF	TGTGCCAGCAGCAAACGGCCCGCTAGCGGGTACGCTAACTCCTACGAGCAGTACTTC
TRBV20-1	-	TRBJ2-5	TRBD1	CSAGQGTQYF	TGCAGTGCCGGACAGGGGACCCAGTACTTC
TRBV10-2	many	TRBJ1-1	TRBD1	CASIDRANTEAFF	TGCGCCAGCATAGACAGGGCAAACACTGAAGCTTTCTTT
TRBV16	many	TRBJ1-1	-	CASSQYRTEAFF	TGTGCCAGCAGCCAATACCGGACTGAAGCTTTCTTT
TRBV20-1	-	TRBJ2-3	-	CSARLSGSADTQYF	TGCAGTGCGAGGCTGAGTGGGTCGGCAGATACGCAGTATTTT
TRBV5-6	-	TRBJ1-2	-	CASSFRAGGYYGYTF	TGTGCCAGCAGCTTCCGGGCCGGGGGCTACTATGGCTACACCTTC
TRBV11-2	medium-sized	TRBJ2-1	-	CASSLDRMDGEQFF	TGTGCCAGCAGCTTAGATCGGATGGACGGAGAGCAGTTCTTC
TRBV6-2/TRBV6-3	few	TRBJ2-1	-	CASTTAPGNYNEQFF	TGTGCCAGCACCACGGCCCCCGGGAACTACAATGAGCAGTTCTTC
TRBV6-2/TRBV6-3	medium-sized	TRBJ2-2	-	CASSYSAEGSGELFF	TGTGCCAGCAGTTACTCTGCCGAGGGCAGCGGGGAGCTGTTTTTT
TRBV28	many	TRBJ2-6	-	CASSLGGANVLTF	TGTGCCAGCAGCTTGGGGGGGGCCAACGTCCTGACTTTC
TRBV29-1	few	TRBJ2-2	-	CSVERIGGTGELFF	TGCAGCGTTGAAAGGATAGGAGGCACCGGGGAGCTGTTTTTT
TRBV29-1	-	TRBJ2-2	-	CSVAGTANTGELFF	TGCAGCGTAGCCGGGACGGCGAACACCGGGGAGCTGTTTTTT
TRBV7-2	-	TRBJ2-1	-	CASSLASSINEQFF	TGTGCCAGCAGCTTAGCGTCTAGCATCAATGAGCAGTTCTTC
TRBV28	once	TRBJ1-6	-	CASGSNNSPLHF	TGTGCCAGCGGCTCGAATAATTCACCCCTCCACTTT
TRBV5-1	-	TRBJ1-2	-	CASSLSSGFYGYTF	TGCGCCAGCAGCTTGAGTTCAGGGTTCTATGGCTACACCTTC
TRBV29-1	many	TRBJ2-1	-	CSVEEGAGNEQFF	TGCAGCGTTGAAGAGGGGGCAGGTAATGAGCAGTTCTTC
TRBV5-1	-	TRBJ2-1	TRBD2	CASSLGLAGGSKNEQFF	TGCGCCAGCAGCTTGGGGCTAGCGGGAGGGAGTAAAAATGAGCAGTTCTTC
TRBV7-6	-	TRBJ2-1	TRBD2	CASSFSSGNEQFF	TGTGCCAGCAGCTTTTCTAGCGGGAATGAGCAGTTCTTC
TRBV20-1	few	TRBJ1-1	TRBD1	CSASFRGTEAFF	TGCAGTGCTAGTTTCAGGGGGACTGAAGCTTTCTTT
TRBV20-1	-	TRBJ2-7	TRBD2	CSAILAGGTPYEQYF	TGCAGTGCCATTCTAGCGGGGGGGACCCCCTACGAGCAGTACTTC
TRBV6-2/TRBV6-3	-	TRBJ2-7	-	CASTSRVLLYEQYF	TGTGCCAGCACCTCCCGGGTCCTCCTCTACGAGCAGTACTTC
TRBV4-2	many	TRBJ2-7	-	CASSQEASTGYEQYF	TGTGCCAGCAGCCAAGAAGCGTCGACCGGGTACGAGCAGTACTTC
TRBV5-1	medium-sized	TRBJ1-1	TRBD1	CASSPGGTAVNTEAFF	TGCGCCAGCAGCCCTGGAGGGACAGCAGTGAACACTGAAGCTTTCTTT
TRBV20-1	-	TRBJ2-1	TRBD2	CSARLAGAYNEQFF	TGCAGTGCGCGACTAGCGGGAGCCTACAATGAGCAGTTCTTC